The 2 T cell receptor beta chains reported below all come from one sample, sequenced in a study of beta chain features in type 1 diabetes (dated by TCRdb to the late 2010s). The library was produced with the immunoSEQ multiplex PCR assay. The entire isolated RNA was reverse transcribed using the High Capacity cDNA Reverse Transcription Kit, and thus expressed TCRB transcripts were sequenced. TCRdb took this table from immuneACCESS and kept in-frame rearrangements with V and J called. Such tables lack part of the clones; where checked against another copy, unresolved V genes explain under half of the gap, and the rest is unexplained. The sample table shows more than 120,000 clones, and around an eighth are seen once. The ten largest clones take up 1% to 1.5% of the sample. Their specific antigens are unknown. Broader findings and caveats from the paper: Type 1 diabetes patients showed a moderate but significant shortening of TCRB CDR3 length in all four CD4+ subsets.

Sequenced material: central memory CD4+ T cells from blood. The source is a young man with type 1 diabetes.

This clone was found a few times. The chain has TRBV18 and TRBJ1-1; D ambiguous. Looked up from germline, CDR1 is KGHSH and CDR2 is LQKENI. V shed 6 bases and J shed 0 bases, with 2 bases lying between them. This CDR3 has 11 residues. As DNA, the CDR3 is TGTGCCAGCTCTGTGAACACTGAAGCTTTCTTT. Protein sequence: CASSVNTEAFF. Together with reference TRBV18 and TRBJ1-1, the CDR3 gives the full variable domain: NAGVMQNPRHLVRRRGQEARLRCSPMKGHSHVYWYRQLPEEGLKFMVYLQKENIIDESGMPKERFSAEFPKEGPSILRIQQVVRGDSAAYFCASSVNTEAFFGQGTRLTVV.

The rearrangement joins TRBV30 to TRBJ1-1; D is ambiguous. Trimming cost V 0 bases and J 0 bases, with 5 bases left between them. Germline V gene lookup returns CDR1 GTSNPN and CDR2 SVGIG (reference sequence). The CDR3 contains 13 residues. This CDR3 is CAWSVRLNTEAFF. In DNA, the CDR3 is TGTGCCTGGAGTGTAAGGTTGAACACTGAAGCTTTCTTT.